Presented here are 10 T cell receptor beta chains from one specimen sequenced in a study of T cells in Graves' hyperthyroidism and ophthalmopathy. Amplified TCR beta CDR3 regions came from RNA transcripts. A set of HTBI primers served as the primers for a first-round RT-PCR of the TCR CDR3. TCRdb analysed the multiplex PCR reads with MiXCR anew, one entry per CDR3 protein. This table has 500,000 to 600,000 distinct CDR3 sequences, over 45% appearing once. The sequencing input was peripheral blood or thyroid tissue (not recorded which). These TCRs come from an adult woman with Graves' disease, either hyperthyroidism or ophthalmopathy (not recorded which).

This clonotype was seen only a few times. This chain links TRBV29-1 with TRBJ2-1; TRBD2 aligns across 11 bases. The CDR3 consists of 13 residues. Germline V CDR1 and CDR2: SQVTM, ANQGSEA. DNA of the CDR3: TGCACCAGTCCCGGGACTAGCGGCAATGAGCAGTTCTTC. Amino acids: CTSPGTSGNEQFF.

This clonotype was recorded at least ten times. J is TRBJ2-2 and V is TRBV10-2, with 7 bases aligning to TRBD2. The CDR3 spans 18 residues. The germline CDR1 and CDR2 sequences are WSHSY and SAAADI. J gave up 4 bases and V 2 bases, and 13 bases lay outside the gene matches. This CDR3 reads CASSEPGGRGRGTGELFF. As DNA, the CDR3 is TGCGCCAGCAGTGAGCCGGGAGGAAGAGGGCGGGGCACCGGGGAGCTGTTTTTT.

In this sample, this clonotype turned up a few times. The gene calls are TRBV7-2 and TRBJ2-7, with D uncertain. The CDR3 has 16 residues. Trimming left V 5 bases short and J 2 bases short, with 19 bases between. CDR1 is SGHTA, CDR2 FQGNSA, per germline. The CDR3 loop is CASSLGPLSGTYEQYF. The DNA for the CDR3 is TGTGCCAGCAGCCTAGGCCCCCTTTCCGGTACCTACGAGCAGTACTTC. The full variable domain, its missing parts supplied by reference TRBV7-2 and TRBJ2-7, is GAGVSQSPSNKVTEKGKDVELRCDPISGHTALYWYRQSLGQGLEFLIYFQGNSAPDKSGLPSDRFSAERTGGSVSTLTIQRTQQEDSAVYLCASSLGPLSGTYEQYFGPGTRLTVT.

This clonotype was counted at least ten times. J is TRBJ1-1 and V is TRBV10-3; D perhaps matches TRBD1 (5 bases). CDR1 and CDR2 from the germline V gene are ENHRY and SYGVKD. This CDR3 is built from 12 residues. V was pared by 0 bases and J by 11 bases, with 10 bases between. CDR3 nucleotide sequence: TGTGCCATCAGTGAGTCGACAGTTTTGGCTTTCTTT. Encoded protein: CAISESTVLAFF.

The chain uses TRBV7-9 and TRBJ2-7, with 10 bases aligning to TRBD1. V lost 0 bases to trimming and J lost 0 bases; unmatched junction nucleotides: 20. Germline V gives CDR1 SEHNR, CDR2 FQNEAQ (reference sequence). The CDR3 extends over 22 amino acids. Written as DNA, the CDR3 is TGTGCCAGCAGCTTAGCCTCCGGAATCAGGACAGGGGGTACCTTCAGCTCCTACGAGCAGTACTTC. Translation gives CASSLASGIRTGGTFSSYEQYF.

This clonotype was seen more than once but under ten times. The J gene is TRBJ1-5, the V gene TRBV2; 9 nucleotides line up with TRBD1. Germline CDR1 reads SNHLY; CDR2 reads FYNNEI. V trimming: 6 bases; J trimming: 0 bases; junction bases outside the gene matches: 3. This CDR3 is built from 15 residues. The CDR3 protein is CASRGQGFSNQPQHF. The DNA of the CDR3 is TGTGCCAGCAGGGGACAGGGCTTTAGCAATCAGCCCCAGCATTTT.

V usage is TRBV7-9 and J usage is TRBJ2-1; 9 bases match TRBD1. Looked up from germline, CDR1 is SEHNR and CDR2 is FQNEAQ (reference sequence). Trimming cost V 5 bases and J 8 bases; bases outside gene matches: 4. The CDR3 is made up of 13 amino acids. CDR3 bases: TGTGCCAGCAGCGCAGGGACAGGGCATGAGCAGTTCTTC. As protein: CASSAGTGHEQFF.

This chain links TRBV10-3 with TRBJ1-6, with TRBD1 identical over 8 bases. Germline lookup yields CDR1 ENHRY and CDR2 SYGVKD. This CDR3 has 14 residues. V was clipped by 6 bases and J by 7 bases; unmatched bases: 5. CDR3 nucleotide sequence: TGTGCCATCAGGGTGACAGGGGACAATTCACCCCTCCACTTT. Translation: CAIRVTGDNSPLHF.

Details on this clonotype: Possible read error: a much larger clone is one base away. The V and J genes are TRBV28 and TRBJ1-1, with D uncertain. The CDR3 covers 14 residues. The V gene's germline CDR1 is MDHEN and CDR2 SYDVKM. This CDR3 reads CASSFGFMNTEASF. The DNA for the CDR3 is TGTGCCAGCAGTTTCGGATTCATGAACACTGAAGCTTCCTTT.

This clonotype came up many times. The genes are TRBV12-3 or TRBV12-4 and TRBJ2-7; D unresolved. This CDR3 has 15 residues. The V gene lost 5 bases and the J gene lost 5 bases, with 19 bases spanning the gap. CDR3 in DNA: TGTGCCAGCAGTCAACGCTGGGCTGGGTCGAACGAGCAGTACTTC. As protein: CASSQRWAGSNEQYF.